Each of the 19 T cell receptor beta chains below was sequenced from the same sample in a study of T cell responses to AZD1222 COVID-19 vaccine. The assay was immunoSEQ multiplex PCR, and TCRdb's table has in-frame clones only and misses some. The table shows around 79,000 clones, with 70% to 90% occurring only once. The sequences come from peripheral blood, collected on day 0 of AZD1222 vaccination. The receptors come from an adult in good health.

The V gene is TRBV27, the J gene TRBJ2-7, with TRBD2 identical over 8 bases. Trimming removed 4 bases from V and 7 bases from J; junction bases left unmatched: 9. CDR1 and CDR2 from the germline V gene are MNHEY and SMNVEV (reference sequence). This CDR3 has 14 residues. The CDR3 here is CASSSGLAGGEQYF. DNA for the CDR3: TGTGCCAGCAGTTCAGGACTAGCTGGGGGGGAGCAGTACTTC.

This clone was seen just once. The CDR3 DNA reads TGCAGCATCCCCGAGGCCTATGGCTACACCTTC. This encodes CSIPEAYGYTF. The rearrangement links TRBV29-1 to TRBJ1-2; D gene unclear. Trimming took 8 bases from V and 4 from J, leaving 11 bases between them. The CDR3 sequence is 11 residues long. Germline V gene sequence: CDR1 SQVTM, CDR2 ANQGSEA. Drawing the rest from reference TRBV29-1 and TRBJ1-2, the complete variable domain is SAVISQKPSRDICQRGTSLTIQCQVDSQVTMMFWYRQQPGQSLTLIATANQGSEATYESGFVIDKFPISRPNLTFSTLTVSNMSPEDSSIYLCSIPEAYGYTFGSGTRLTVV.

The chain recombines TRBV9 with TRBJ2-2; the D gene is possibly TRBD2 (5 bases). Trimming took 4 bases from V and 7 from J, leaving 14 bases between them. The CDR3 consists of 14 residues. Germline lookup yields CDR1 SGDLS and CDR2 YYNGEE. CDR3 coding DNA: TGTGCCAGCAGCCAACTTTTGGGAGACGGGGAGCTGTTTTTT. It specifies CASSQLLGDGELFF.

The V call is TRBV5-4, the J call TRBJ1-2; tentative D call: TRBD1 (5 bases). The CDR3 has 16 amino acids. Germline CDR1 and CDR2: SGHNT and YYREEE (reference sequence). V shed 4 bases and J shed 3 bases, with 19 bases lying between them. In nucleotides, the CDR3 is TGTGCCAGCAGCCAGGATCAGGGCAGGGCCTACTATGGCTACACCTTC. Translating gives CASSQDQGRAYYGYTF.

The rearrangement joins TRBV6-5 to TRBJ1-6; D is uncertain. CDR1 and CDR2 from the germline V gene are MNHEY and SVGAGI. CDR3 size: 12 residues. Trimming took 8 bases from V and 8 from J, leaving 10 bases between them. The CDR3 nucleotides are TGTGCCAGCGGAAACGGGGATTCACCCCTCCACTTT. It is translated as CASGNGDSPLHF.

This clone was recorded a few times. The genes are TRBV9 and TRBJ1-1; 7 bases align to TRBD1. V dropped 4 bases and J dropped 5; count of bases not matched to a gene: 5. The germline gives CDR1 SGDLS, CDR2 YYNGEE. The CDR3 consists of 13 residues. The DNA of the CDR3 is TGTGCCAGCAGCCCAAGGGGGCAAACTGAAGCTTTCTTT. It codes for CASSPRGQTEAFF.

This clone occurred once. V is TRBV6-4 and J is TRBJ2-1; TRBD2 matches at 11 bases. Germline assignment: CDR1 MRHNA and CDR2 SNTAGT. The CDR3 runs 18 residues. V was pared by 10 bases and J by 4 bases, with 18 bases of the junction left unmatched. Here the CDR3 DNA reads TGTGCCATCGCCCCCGGGACTAGCGGCATGGGACAGTACAATGAGCAGTTCTTC. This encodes CAIAPGTSGMGQYNEQFF.

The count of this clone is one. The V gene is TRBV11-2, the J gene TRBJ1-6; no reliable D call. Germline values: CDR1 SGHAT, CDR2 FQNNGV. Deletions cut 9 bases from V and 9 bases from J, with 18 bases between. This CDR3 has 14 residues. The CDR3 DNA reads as TGTGCCAGTAAACTTCAGGTTAACCTTTCACCCCTCCACTTT. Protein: CASKLQVNLSPLHF.

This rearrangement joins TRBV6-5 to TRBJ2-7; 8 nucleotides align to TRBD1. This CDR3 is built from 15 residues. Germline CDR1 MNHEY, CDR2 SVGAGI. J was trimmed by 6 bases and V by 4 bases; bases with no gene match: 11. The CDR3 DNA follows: TGTGCCAGCAGTTTCAACCGGGACAGGTTGGCCGAGCAGTACTTC. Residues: CASSFNRDRLAEQYF.

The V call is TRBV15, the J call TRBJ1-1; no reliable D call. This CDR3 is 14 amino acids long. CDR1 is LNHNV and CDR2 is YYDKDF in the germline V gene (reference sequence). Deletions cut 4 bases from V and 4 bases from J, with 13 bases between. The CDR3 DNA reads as TGTGCCACCAGCACCCAAGGACCGTTCACTGAAGCTTTCTTT. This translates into CATSTQGPFTEAFF.

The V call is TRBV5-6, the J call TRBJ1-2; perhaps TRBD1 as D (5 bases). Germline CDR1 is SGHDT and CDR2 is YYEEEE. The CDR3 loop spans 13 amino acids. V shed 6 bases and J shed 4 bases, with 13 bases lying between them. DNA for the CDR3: TGTGCCAGCACCCTTACAGGACCCTATGGCTACACCTTC. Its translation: CASTLTGPYGYTF.

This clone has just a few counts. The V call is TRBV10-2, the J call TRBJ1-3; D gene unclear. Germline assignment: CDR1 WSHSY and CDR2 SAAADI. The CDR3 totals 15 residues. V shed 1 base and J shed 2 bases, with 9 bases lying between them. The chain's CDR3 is CASSELPRTGNTIYF. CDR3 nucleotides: TGCGCCAGCAGTGAGTTGCCAAGAACTGGAAACACCATATATTTT.

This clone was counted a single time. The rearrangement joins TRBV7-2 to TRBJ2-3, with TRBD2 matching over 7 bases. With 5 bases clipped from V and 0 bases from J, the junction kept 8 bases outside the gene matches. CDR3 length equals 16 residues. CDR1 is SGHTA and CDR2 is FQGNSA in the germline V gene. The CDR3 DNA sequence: TGTGCCAGCAGCGCCCGAGGGACTATCAGCACAGATACGCAGTATTTT. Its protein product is CASSARGTISTDTQYF.

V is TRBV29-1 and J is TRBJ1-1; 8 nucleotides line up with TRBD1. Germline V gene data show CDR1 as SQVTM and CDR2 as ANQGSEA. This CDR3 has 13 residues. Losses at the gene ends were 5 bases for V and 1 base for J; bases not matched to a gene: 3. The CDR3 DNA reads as TGCAGCGTTCGGACAGGGAGGAACACTGAAGCTTTCTTT. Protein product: CSVRTGRNTEAFF.

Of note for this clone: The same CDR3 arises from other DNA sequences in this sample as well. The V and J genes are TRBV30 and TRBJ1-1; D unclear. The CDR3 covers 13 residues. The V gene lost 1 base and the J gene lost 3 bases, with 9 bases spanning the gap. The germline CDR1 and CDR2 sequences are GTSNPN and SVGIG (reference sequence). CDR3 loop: CAWSEAGHTEAFF. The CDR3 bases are TGTGCCTGGAGTGAGGCCGGCCACACTGAAGCTTTCTTT. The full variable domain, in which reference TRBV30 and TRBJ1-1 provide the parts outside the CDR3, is SQTIHQWPATLVQPVGSPLSLECTVEGTSNPNLYWYRQAAGRGLQLLFYSVGIGQISSEVPQNLSASRPQDRQFILSSKKLLLSDSGFYLCAWSEAGHTEAFFGQGTRLTVV.

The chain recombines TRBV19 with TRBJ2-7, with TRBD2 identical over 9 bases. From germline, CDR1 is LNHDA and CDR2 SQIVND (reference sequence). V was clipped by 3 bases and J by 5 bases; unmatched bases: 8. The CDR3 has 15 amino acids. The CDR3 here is CASSIGASGINEQYF. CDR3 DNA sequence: TGTGCCAGTAGTATTGGCGCTAGCGGGATCAACGAGCAGTACTTC.

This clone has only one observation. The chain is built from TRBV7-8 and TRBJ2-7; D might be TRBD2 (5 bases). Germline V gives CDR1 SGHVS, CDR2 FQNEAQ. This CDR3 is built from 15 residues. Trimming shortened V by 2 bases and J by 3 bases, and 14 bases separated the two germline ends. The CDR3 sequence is CASSLPSGADYEQYF. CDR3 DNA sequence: TGTGCCAGCAGCTTACCCAGCGGAGCAGACTACGAGCAGTACTTC.

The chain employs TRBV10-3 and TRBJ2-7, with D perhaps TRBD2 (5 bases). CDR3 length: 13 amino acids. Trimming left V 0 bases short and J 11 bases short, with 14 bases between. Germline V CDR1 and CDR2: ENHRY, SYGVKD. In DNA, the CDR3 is TGTGCCATCAGTGAGTCGAAGGAGCAGGAGGAGTACTTC. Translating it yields CAISESKEQEEYF.

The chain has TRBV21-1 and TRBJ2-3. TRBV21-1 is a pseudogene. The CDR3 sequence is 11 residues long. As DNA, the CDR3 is TGTGCCAGCCGCTCCACAGATACGCAGTATTTT. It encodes CASRSTDTQYF.